This TCR beta chain was profiled in a study of cytomegalovirus exposure and HLA in healthy donors. Overall study results and limits: Despite most TCR sequences being rare, some public TCRs occurred in many donors. The study assumed roughly uniform donor sequencing depth for presence/absence analyses. A link between a missense DCLRE1C variant and TCR beta V- and J-gene trimming emerged from a later analysis.

CDR1 is MNHNS, CDR2 SASEGT, per germline. The CDR3 loop spans 13 amino acids. Trimming stripped 0 bases from V and 6 bases from J, with 9 bases between. Of note for this clone: What it binds is unknown.

Vbeta (60) and Jbeta (13) primers were used in the PCR. Assay used: immunoSEQ multiplex PCR; TCRdb lists only in-frame clones, some missing. Of some 200,000 clones in the sample, 80% to 85% are singletons; the top ten hold around 0.75%. The material sequenced was PBMCs. The clonotype comes from a woman between 18 and 29 years old in good health and CMV-seronegative. The rearrangement links TRBV6-1 to TRBJ2-7, with D unclear. The CDR3 DNA follows: TGTGCCAGCAGTGAAGCAGGTTGGAGCGAGCAGTACTTC. It codes for CASSEAGWSEQYF.